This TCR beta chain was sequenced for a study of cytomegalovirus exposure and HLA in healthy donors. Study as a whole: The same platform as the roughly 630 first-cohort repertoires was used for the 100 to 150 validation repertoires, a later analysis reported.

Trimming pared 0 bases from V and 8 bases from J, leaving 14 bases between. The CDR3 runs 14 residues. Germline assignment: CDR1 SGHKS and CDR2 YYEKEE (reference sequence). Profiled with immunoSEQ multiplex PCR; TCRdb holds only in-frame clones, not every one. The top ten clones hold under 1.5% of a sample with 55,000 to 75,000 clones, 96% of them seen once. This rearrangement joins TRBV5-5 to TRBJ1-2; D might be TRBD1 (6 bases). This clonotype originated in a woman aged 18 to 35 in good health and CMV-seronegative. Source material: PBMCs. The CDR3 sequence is CASSLAMDSLGYTF. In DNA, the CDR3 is TGTGCCAGCAGCTTGGCAATGGACAGCTTGGGCTACACCTTC.